This T cell receptor beta chain was sequenced during a study of PD-1 blockade in classical Hodgkin lymphoma. Exposure to brentuximab vedotin varied, and each patient had relapsed following autologous stem cell transplantation. Turning to this clone: The antigen remains unidentified. This sample also contains other DNA sequences that code for the same CDR3.

Findings and limits, study-wide: TCR diversity rose significantly by C4D1 in CD4+ but not CD8+ cells. Patients who began taking nivolumab under 1 year after ASCT were left out. The drivers behind the repertoire differences, possibly disease activity or prior therapy, remain undefined. Relapsed/refractory patients reportedly had lower baseline diversity than newly diagnosed patients.

The method was immunoSEQ multiplex PCR; TCRdb's version includes in-frame clones alone and lacks a portion of them. Here the sample spans 40,000 to 50,000 clones, over 60% being singletons. Germline trimming cut 3 bases from V and 0 bases from J; bases unmatched to any gene: 5. There are 16 residues in the CDR3. CDR1 is KGHSH, CDR2 LQKENI, per germline. The receptor's source is a human donor with classical Hodgkin lymphoma. The V gene is TRBV18, the J gene TRBJ1-5; the match to TRBD1 covers 7 bases. Sequenced material: peripheral blood mononuclear cells (PBMCs), taken at baseline. This CDR3 reads CASSPGTAYSNQPQHF. CDR3 nucleotide sequence: TGTGCCAGCTCACCGGGGACAGCTTATAGCAATCAGCCCCAGCATTTT. The full variable domain, completed using reference TRBV18 and TRBJ1-5, is NAGVMQNPRHLVRRRGQEARLRCSPMKGHSHVYWYRQLPEEGLKFMVYLQKENIIDESGMPKERFSAEFPKEGPSILRIQQVVRGDSAAYFCASSPGTAYSNQPQHFGDGTRLSIL.